Following are 9 T cell receptor beta chains from one sample sequenced in a study of Ad26.COV2.S vaccination and SARS-CoV-2 variants. Assay used: immunoSEQ multiplex PCR; TCRdb lists only in-frame clones, some missing. The sample records approximately 300,000 clones, more than 70% being singletons. Treatment here: approximately 18 received Ad26.COV2.S at low or high dose, single or two shots; about 5 received placebo; per-sample allocation not given. Samples analyzed were those drawn on day 63 after the first vaccine or placebo injection. The input for sequencing was peripheral blood, taken in a trial of Ad26.COV2.S vaccine versus placebo. The receptors come from a person aged 18-60 years who received the Ad26.COV2.S COVID-19 vaccine or a placebo.

The chain couples TRBV6-2 or TRBV6-3 to TRBJ2-5; 7 nucleotides align to TRBD2. The trim removed 0 bases at V and 5 bases at J, leaving 9 bases unmatched. Germline CDR1 is MNHEY and CDR2 is SVGEGT. The CDR3 is 16 residues long. CDR3 sequence (DNA): TGTGCCAGCAGTTACTCCGAAGCGCGGGAGAGGGAGACCCAGTACTTC. Translating gives CASSYSEARERETQYF.

The chain carries TRBV10-3 and TRBJ1-1; 10 bases map to TRBD1. V lost 0 bases to trimming and J lost 2 bases; unmatched junction nucleotides: 0. The length of the CDR3 is 15 residues. Germline V gene sequence: CDR1 ENHRY, CDR2 SYGVKD. CDR3 bases: TGTGCCATCAGTGAGTCGACAGGGGGCAACACTGAAGCTTTCTTT. Translating it yields CAISESTGGNTEAFF.

V gene TRBV30 combines with J gene TRBJ2-1; D may match TRBD1 or TRBD2 (5 bases each). Germline V gene data show CDR1 as GTSNPN and CDR2 as SVGIG (reference sequence). This CDR3 has 15 amino acids. V lost 0 bases, J lost 7 bases, and 16 bases lay in between. CDR3 region: CAWSVPWAGSNEQFF. The CDR3 DNA is TGTGCCTGGAGTGTACCTTGGGCAGGGAGTAATGAGCAGTTCTTC.

The V gene is TRBV11-2, the J gene TRBJ1-3; TRBD1 aligns across 8 bases. The CDR3 is made up of 16 amino acids. The germline V gene has CDR1 SGHAT and CDR2 FQNNGV. V dropped 5 bases and J dropped 4; count of bases not matched to a gene: 10. The CDR3 spells CASSATQGARGNTIYF. CDR3 nucleotides: TGTGCCAGCAGCGCTACTCAGGGGGCGCGGGGAAACACCATATATTTT.

The V gene is TRBV19, the J gene TRBJ1-4; D is unresolved. Germline loops: CDR1 LNHDA, CDR2 SQIVND (reference sequence). The CDR3 has 16 residues. V dropped 0 bases and J dropped 4 bases, with 12 bases sitting between them. The CDR3 protein is CASSIDLWTGNEKLFF. Written as DNA, the CDR3 is TGTGCCAGTAGTATAGATCTATGGACCGGTAATGAAAAACTGTTTTTT.

J is TRBJ2-7 and V is TRBV6-6, with D uncertain. Germline loops: CDR1 MNHNY, CDR2 SVGAGI (reference sequence). V was cut by 2 bases and J by 6 bases, with 11 bases left in between. The CDR3 is 13 residues long. For the CDR3, the DNA is TGTGCCAGCAGTTACAGTCAGGCGCGCGAGCAGTACTTC. It yields the protein CASSYSQAREQYF.

The table lists this clone with a few counts. The chain employs TRBV6-5 and TRBJ1-1; D not certain. V was pared by 6 bases and J by 1 base, with 12 bases between. CDR3 length: 14 residues. Germline loops: CDR1 MNHEY, CDR2 SVGAGI. The CDR3 bases are TGTGCCAGCAGCGTAGGGTTGTCGAACACTGAAGCTTTCTTT. Its translation: CASSVGLSNTEAFF.

V gene TRBV7-2 combines with J gene TRBJ2-3, with D perhaps given as TRBD1 or TRBD2 (6 bases each). This CDR3 is 14 amino acids long. Germline V gene sequence: CDR1 SGHTA, CDR2 FQGNSA. V was cut by 8 bases and J by 6 bases, with 18 bases left in between. The CDR3 nucleotides are TGTGCCAGCTCTTTAGGGGGGACGGTGGATACGCAGTATTTT. Its translation: CASSLGGTVDTQYF.

This clone was seen only a few times. The V gene is TRBV6-5, the J gene TRBJ1-2, with D possibly being TRBD1 (5 bases). Trimming took off 6 bases at V and 7 bases at J, with 15 bases between the two ends. The CDR3 runs 13 residues. The germline CDR1 and CDR2 sequences are MNHEY and SVGAGI. In DNA, the CDR3 is TGTGCCAGCAGCCCCGGGGGGGTCATTGGCTACACCTTC. This encodes CASSPGGVIGYTF.